This T cell receptor (beta chain) derives from a study of shared clonotypes between healthy human individuals. Profiling relied on immunoSEQ multiplex PCR, and the TCRdb table lists in-frame clones only, not all of them. The sample gives roughly 590,000 clones, roughly 95% of which show up once; 0.11% is in the top ten. Positively selected for CCR7, the CD45RO-negative cells used as naive CD8 cells excluded terminally differentiated effector memory CD45RA+ cells. Between the trimmed V and J ends, which lost 0 bases and 2 bases, there was a span of 11 bases. The CDR3 extends over 16 amino acids. Germline V lookup: CDR1 LGHNA, CDR2 YNFKEQ.

The chain carries TRBV4-2 and TRBJ2-1; D uncertain. This clonotype was sampled from a young woman in good health. Input material: naive CD8+ T cells sorted from blood. In DNA, the CDR3 is TGTGCCAGCAGCCAAGAGACCGGCACACCCTACAATGAGCAGTTCTTC. Its translation: CASSQETGTPYNEQFF.